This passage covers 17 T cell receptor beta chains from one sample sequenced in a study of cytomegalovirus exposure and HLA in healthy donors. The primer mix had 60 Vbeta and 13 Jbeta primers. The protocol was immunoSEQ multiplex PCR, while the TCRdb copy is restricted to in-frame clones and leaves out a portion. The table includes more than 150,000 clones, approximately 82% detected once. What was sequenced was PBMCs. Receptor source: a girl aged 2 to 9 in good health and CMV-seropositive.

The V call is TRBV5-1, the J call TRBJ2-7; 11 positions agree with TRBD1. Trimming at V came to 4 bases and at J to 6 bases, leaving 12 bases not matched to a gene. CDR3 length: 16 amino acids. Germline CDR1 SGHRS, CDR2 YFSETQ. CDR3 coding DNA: TGCGCCAGCAGCCACCCCCCGGGACAGGGGGGTCCCGAGCAGTACTTC. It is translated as CASSHPPGQGGPEQYF.

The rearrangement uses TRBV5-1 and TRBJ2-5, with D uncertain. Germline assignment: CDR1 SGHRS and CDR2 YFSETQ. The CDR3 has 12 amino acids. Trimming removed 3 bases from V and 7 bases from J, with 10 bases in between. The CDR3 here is CASSSGLWTQYF. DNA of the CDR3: TGCGCCAGCAGCTCCGGTCTTTGGACCCAGTACTTC.

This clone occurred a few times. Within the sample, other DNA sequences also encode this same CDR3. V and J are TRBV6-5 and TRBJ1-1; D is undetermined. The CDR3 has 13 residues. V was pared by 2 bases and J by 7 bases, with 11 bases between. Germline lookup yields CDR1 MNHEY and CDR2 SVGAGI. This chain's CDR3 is CASSYPGGSEAFF. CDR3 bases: TGTGCCAGCAGTTACCCGGGTGGCAGTGAAGCTTTCTTT.

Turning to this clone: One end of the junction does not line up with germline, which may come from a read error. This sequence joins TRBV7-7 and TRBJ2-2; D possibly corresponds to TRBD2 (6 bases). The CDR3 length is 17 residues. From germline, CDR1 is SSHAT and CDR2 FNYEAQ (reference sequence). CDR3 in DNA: TGTGCTAGCAGCTTTGGAGGAGGGGTGGAAGACACCGGGGAGCTGTTTTTT. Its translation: CASSFGGGVEDTGELFF.

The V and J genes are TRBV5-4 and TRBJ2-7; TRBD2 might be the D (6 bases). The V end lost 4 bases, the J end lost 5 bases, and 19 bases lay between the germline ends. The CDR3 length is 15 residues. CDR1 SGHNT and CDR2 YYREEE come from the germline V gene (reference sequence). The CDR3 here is CASSEWDWAGHEQYF. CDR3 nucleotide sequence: TGTGCCAGCAGCGAGTGGGACTGGGCGGGTCACGAGCAGTACTTC. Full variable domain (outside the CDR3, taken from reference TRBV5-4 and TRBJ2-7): ETGVTQSPTHLIKTRGQQVTLRCSSQSGHNTVSWYQQALGQGPQFIFQYYREEENGRGNFPPRFSGLQFPNYSSELNVNALELDDSALYLCASSEWDWAGHEQYFGPGTRLTVT.

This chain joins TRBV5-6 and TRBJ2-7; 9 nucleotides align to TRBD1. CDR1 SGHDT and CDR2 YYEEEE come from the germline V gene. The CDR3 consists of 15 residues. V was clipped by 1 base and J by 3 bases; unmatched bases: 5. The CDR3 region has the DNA TGTGCCAGCAGCTTGAAACCGGGACAGGGCTACGAGCAGTACTTC. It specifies CASSLKPGQGYEQYF.

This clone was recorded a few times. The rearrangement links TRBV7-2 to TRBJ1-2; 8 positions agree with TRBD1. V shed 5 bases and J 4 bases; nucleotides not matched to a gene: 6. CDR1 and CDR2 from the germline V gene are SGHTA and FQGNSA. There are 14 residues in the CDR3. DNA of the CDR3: TGTGCCAGCAGCGCCGACAGGGGCCCCTATGGCTACACCTTC. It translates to CASSADRGPYGYTF.

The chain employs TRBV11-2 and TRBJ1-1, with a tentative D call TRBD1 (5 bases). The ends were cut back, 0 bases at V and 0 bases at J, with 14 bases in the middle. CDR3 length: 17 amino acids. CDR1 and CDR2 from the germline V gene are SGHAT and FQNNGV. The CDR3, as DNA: TGTGCCAGCAGCTTAGATCTGACAGCAGAGATGAACACTGAAGCTTTCTTT. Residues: CASSLDLTAEMNTEAFF.

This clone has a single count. The CDR3 DNA is TGTGCCAGCAGCGCCAACAGGGGGCGAGAGACCCAGTACTTC. It specifies CASSANRGRETQYF. The chain carries TRBV6-1 and TRBJ2-5; TRBD1 agrees at 9 bases. The germline V gene encodes CDR1 MNHNS and CDR2 SASEGT. V shed 6 bases and J 4 bases; nucleotides not matched to a gene: 6. The CDR3 consists of 14 residues.

The DNA for the CDR3 is TGTGCCAGCTCACCATACGAGGCAGCGGGAGGGCCCAATGAGCAGTTCTTC. Its translation is CASSPYEAAGGPNEQFF. This chain joins TRBV18 and TRBJ2-1; TRBD2 matches 10 bases. The CDR3 sequence is 17 residues long. J was trimmed by 6 bases and V by 2 bases; bases with no gene match: 10. Per the germline V gene, CDR1 is KGHSH and CDR2 is LQKENI. The full variable domain, rest sourced from reference TRBV18 and TRBJ2-1, is NAGVMQNPRHLVRRRGQEARLRCSPMKGHSHVYWYRQLPEEGLKFMVYLQKENIIDESGMPKERFSAEFPKEGPSILRIQQVVRGDSAAYFCASSPYEAAGGPNEQFFGPGTRLTVL.

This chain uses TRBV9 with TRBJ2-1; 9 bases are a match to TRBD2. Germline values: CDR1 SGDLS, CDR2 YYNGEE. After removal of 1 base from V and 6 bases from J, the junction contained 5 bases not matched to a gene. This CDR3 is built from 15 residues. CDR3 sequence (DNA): TGTGCCAGCAGCGTATATAGCGGGAGTAGCAATGAGCAGTTCTTC. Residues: CASSVYSGSSNEQFF.

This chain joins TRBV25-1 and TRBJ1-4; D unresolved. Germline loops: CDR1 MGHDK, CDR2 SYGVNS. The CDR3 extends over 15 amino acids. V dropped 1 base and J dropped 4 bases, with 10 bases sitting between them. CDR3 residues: CASSESSGDNEKLFF. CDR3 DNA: TGTGCCAGCAGTGAATCTTCCGGGGATAATGAAAAACTGTTTTTT.

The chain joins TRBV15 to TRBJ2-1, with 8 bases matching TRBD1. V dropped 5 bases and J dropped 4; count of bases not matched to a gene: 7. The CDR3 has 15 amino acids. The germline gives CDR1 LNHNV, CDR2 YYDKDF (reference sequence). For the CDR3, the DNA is TGTGCCACCAGCCCGATGACAGGGGCTTACAATGAGCAGTTCTTC. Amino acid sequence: CATSPMTGAYNEQFF.

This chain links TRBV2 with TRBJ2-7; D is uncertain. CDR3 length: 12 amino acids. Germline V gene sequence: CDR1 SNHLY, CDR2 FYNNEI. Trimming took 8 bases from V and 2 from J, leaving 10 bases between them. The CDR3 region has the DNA TGTGCCAGCGGTACAGAAACCTACGAGCAGTACTTC. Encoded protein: CASGTETYEQYF.

The CDR3 nucleotides read TGTGCCACCGGGCCCCGGGGGACCCTCTATGGCTACACCTTC. Protein sequence: CATGPRGTLYGYTF. The chain uses TRBV6-5 and TRBJ1-2; tentatively, D is TRBD1 (5 bases). Germline values: CDR1 MNHEY, CDR2 SVGAGI. This CDR3 has 14 amino acids. Trimming pared 10 bases from V and 4 bases from J, leaving 19 bases between.

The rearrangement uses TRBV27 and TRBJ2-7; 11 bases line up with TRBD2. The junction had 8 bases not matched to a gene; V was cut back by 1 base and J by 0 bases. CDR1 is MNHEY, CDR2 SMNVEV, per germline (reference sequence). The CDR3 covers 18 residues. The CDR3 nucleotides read TGTGCCAGCAGTTTATTACCCGGGACTAGCGGCACCTCCTACGAGCAGTACTTC. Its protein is CASSLLPGTSGTSYEQYF.

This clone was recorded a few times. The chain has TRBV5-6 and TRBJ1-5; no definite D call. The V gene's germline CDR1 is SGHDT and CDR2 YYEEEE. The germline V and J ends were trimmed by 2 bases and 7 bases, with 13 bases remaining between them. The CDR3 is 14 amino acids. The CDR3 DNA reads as TGTGCCAGCAGCTTCGGAGGGCTAGGGCAGCCCCAGCATTTT. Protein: CASSFGGLGQPQHF. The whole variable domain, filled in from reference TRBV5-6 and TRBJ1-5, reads DAGVTQSPTHLIKTRGQQVTLRCSPKSGHDTVSWYQQALGQGPQFIFQYYEEEERQRGNFPDRFSGHQFPNYSSELNVNALLLGDSALYLCASSFGGLGQPQHFGDGTRLSIL.